This TCR beta chain stems from a study of shared clonotypes between healthy human individuals. Study-level findings and limits: A generally larger estimated richness was seen in naive subsets than in memory subsets.

The CDR3 length is 14 residues. CDR1 and CDR2 (germline): MNHNS, SASEGT. Notes on this clone: What it binds is unknown. A read error may account for a junction end that differs from germline.

Repertoires were generated with immunoSEQ multiplex PCR, while TCRdb's copy carries only in-frame clones and drops some. This sample has approximately 2.5 million clones, with approximately 90% found just once. The rearrangement uses TRBV6-1 and TRBJ2-7; TRBD1 matches 7 bases. The source of this sequence is a man between 18 and 35 years old in good health. Sequencing was done on a sample of naive CD4+ T cells sorted from blood. The subset was: CD45RA+ positively selected. CDR3 sequence reads: CASREDRVRAEQYF. CDR3 coding DNA: TGTGCCAGCAGGGAAGACAGGGTACGGGCCGAGCAGTACTTC.